The entry below describes one TCR beta chain. The data derive from a study of blood T cell repertoires in COVID-19. The overall study: Acute and convalescent COVID-19 samples came from the United States, Italy and Spain. Sources were T cells, B-cell-depleted T cells, or PBMCs; the material itself was cDNA or gDNA.

In the original analysis: How many nucleated cells were present was estimated from reference gene primer amplification. Assay: immunoSEQ multiplex PCR; the TCRdb copy retains only in-frame clones and omits some. V and J calls and clone size are as listed in that table; D and trimming were resolved from the DNA. The sample lists around 150,000 clones, roughly 91% occurring once. Trimming took off 7 bases at V and 7 bases at J, with 16 bases between the two ends. The length of the CDR3 is 14 residues. Germline assignment: CDR1 SGHVS and CDR2 FQNEAQ. V gene TRBV7-8 combines with J gene TRBJ1-4; no firm D call. The clonotype was recovered from a woman aged 50 to 60 with acute or convalescent COVID-19. Sequencing input: peripheral blood. CDR3 sequence: CASNTNGVTEKLFF. The CDR3 region has the DNA TGTGCCAGCAACACAAACGGGGTAACTGAAAAACTGTTTTTT.